This TCR beta chain came from a study of blood T cell repertoires in COVID-19 (dated by TCRdb to the early 2020s). At the level of the whole study: The collaborator samples originated in the United States, Italy and Spain and spanned the acute and convalescent phases of COVID-19. The dataset comprised deeply sampled blood TCRbeta repertoires from subjects exposed to, actively infected with, or recovered from COVID-19. The material from the prospective study consisted of cDNA or gDNA derived from T cells, B-cell-depleted T cells, or PBMCs. A de-identified subject ID, COVID-19 status, age in years and sex were almost always included in the sample metadata. Samples came from the ongoing ImmuneRACE study (first 160 participants) plus 1,254 subjects from 6 global collaborators. Where available, HLA class I and class II types were taken from metadata supplied by the sample provider and were not determined by assay-based typing. A freely available public database, intended as a resource for researchers studying the immune response to SARS-CoV-2, is where the repertoires were released. Here is what the overall study found, with its caveats: How much clinical and demographic metadata was included differed by source and by participant, and the metadata was provided uncurated.

The collaborating institutions used their own protocols to collect whole blood in K2EDTA tubes. For TCRbeta analysis, collaborators shipped samples in one of three forms: frozen whole blood, isolated PBMCs, or DNA extracted from either of those sample types. TCRbeta CDR3 regions were amplified from genomic DNA by means of the immunoSEQ Assay, a bias-controlled multiplex PCR. In the paper's pipeline: The number of nucleated cells in each sample was estimated from the amplification of reference gene primers within the assay. To quantify the absolute abundance of each unique TCRbeta CDR3 rearrangement, sequence reads were collapsed and filtered. For each sample, productive Simpson clonality was calculated by taking the square root of Simpson's diversity index across productive rearrangements. TCRdb carries this immuneACCESS record with in-frame sequences only. Its versions omit some clonotypes, under half of them owing to an unresolved V gene in the studies checked, with the rest unexplained. V and J calls and clone size are copied from that table; D and trimming were computed from the DNA. Present in this sample are 200,000 to 300,000 clones, nearly 90% of which were seen just once. The ten most abundant clones make up about 0.7% of the sample.

CDR3 length: 13 amino acids, cysteine to phenylalanine. Left in the record is the CDR3 DNA by itself, 39 bases read in frame from the first base. The V and J ends are trimmed by 4 bases and 4 bases, leaving 10 bases between them. Taken from the germline V gene (reference sequence), the CDR1 and CDR2 loops are LNHDA and SQIVND. On this clone itself: Which antigen it targets is not known. No much larger clone is present one base from it, and per-base qualities are unavailable.

The TCR was taken from a human donor in a cohort sampled during active COVID-19. The sequenced material came from peripheral blood. The chain is assembled from TRBV19 and TRBJ1-2, with the D gene too uncertain to name. The bases read TGTGCCAGTAGTAGGCAGCGAATCTATGGCTACACCTTC. This yields the protein CASSRQRIYGYTF.